A selection of T cell receptor beta chains follows, all from one sample in a study of beta chain features in type 1 diabetes. Produced via immunoSEQ multiplex PCR; TCRdb's table is partial and in-frame only. Here the sample spans about 700,000 clones, roughly an eighth being singletons. Input material: naive CD4+ T cells from blood. These receptors all stem from a man in his late teens or twenties with type 1 diabetes. Each CDR3 is given with its conserved first and last residue. Each record gives: clone size, D gene, V gene, J gene, CDR3 protein, CDR3 DNA. A D gene is named only where the DNA matches it firmly. The size of a clone is reported for some rows only, either as once, few or many, or as a class for expanded clones.

.,.,TRBV2,TRBJ1-2,CASSLWGYGYTF,TGTGCCAGCAGCCTGTGGGGGTACGGCTACACCTTC
.,.,TRBV30,TRBJ1-2,CAWSYQGIGYTF,TGTGCCTGGAGTTACCAGGGTATTGGCTACACCTTC
.,.,TRBV6-5,TRBJ1-1,CASERGMNTEAFF,TGTGCCAGCGAACGGGGAATGAACACTGAAGCTTTCTTT
.,.,TRBV30,TRBJ1-1,CAWSVQQGSTEAFF,TGTGCCTGGAGTGTACAACAGGGCAGCACTGAAGCTTTCTTT
.,.,TRBV30,TRBJ1-1,CAWSLQVNTEAFF,TGTGCCTGGAGTTTACAGGTGAACACTGAAGCTTTCTTT
few,TRBD2,TRBV9,TRBJ2-5,CASTLAGGLEETQYF,TGTGCCAGCACCCTAGCGGGGGGGCTCGAAGAGACCCAGTACTTC
.,.,TRBV20-1,TRBJ1-3,CSALQGNTIYF,TGCAGTGCGTTACAGGGAAACACCATATATTTT
few,TRBD2,TRBV30,TRBJ2-2,CAWSPTHLFAGAGELFF,TGTGCCTGGAGTCCTACCCACCTGTTCGCGGGGGCCGGGGAGCTGTTTTTT
.,.,TRBV19,TRBJ2-5,CASARDQETQYF,TGTGCCAGTGCGAGGGACCAAGAGACCCAGTACTTC
.,TRBD1,TRBV27,TRBJ1-2,CASSPRDSGYGYTF,TGTGCCAGCAGTCCCAGGGACAGCGGCTATGGCTACACCTTC
few,.,TRBV6-4,TRBJ1-1,CASKQDSVGTEAFF,TGTGCCAGCAAGCAGGACAGTGTGGGCACTGAAGCTTTCTTT
few,.,TRBV4-1,TRBJ2-1,CASSQSVSSYNEQFF,TGCGCCAGCAGCCAATCCGTCAGCTCCTACAATGAGCAGTTCTTC
few,.,TRBV28,TRBJ1-1,CASSLRGEAFF,TGTGCCAGCAGCTTAAGAGGGGAAGCTTTCTTT
.,.,TRBV29-1,TRBJ1-1,CSVDRLGTPNTEAFF,TGCAGCGTTGATAGATTAGGGACTCCGAACACTGAAGCTTTCTTT
.,.,TRBV28,TRBJ2-7,CASGKDISYEQYF,TGTGCCAGCGGTAAAGACATCTCCTACGAGCAGTACTTC
.,.,TRBV7-9,TRBJ2-5,CASSLSGFKWGETQYF,TGTGCCAGCAGCCTGAGCGGATTTAAATGGGGGGAGACCCAGTACTTC
few,.,TRBV28,TRBJ2-5,CASSLRPGVTQETQYF,TGTGCCAGCAGTTTACGCCCGGGGGTTACCCAAGAGACCCAGTACTTC
.,TRBD1,TRBV4-1,TRBJ2-5,CASSQDRDRGGRETQYF,TGCGCCAGCAGCCAAGATCGGGACAGGGGCGGGAGAGAGACCCAGTACTTC
few,.,TRBV4-1,TRBJ1-1,CASSQDLRSGDTEAFF,TGCGCCAGCAGCCAAGATCTACGGTCTGGGGACACTGAAGCTTTCTTT
few,TRBD2,TRBV29-1,TRBJ2-7,CSVKTSGGGYEQYF,TGCAGCGTTAAGACTAGCGGGGGCGGATACGAGCAGTACTTC
few,.,TRBV5-4,TRBJ2-7,CASSLVAGGYEQYF,TGTGCCAGCAGCTTGGTAGCAGGAGGTTACGAGCAGTACTTC
few,.,TRBV7-3,TRBJ1-1,CASSSGSGSTEAFF,TGTGCCAGCAGCTCAGGATCGGGCAGCACTGAAGCTTTCTTT
.,.,TRBV14,TRBJ1-3,CASSQSQDLSGNTIYF,TGTGCCAGCAGCCAGTCCCAGGACCTCTCTGGAAACACCATATATTTT
.,TRBD1,TRBV4-1,TRBJ2-1,CASSQGTVSYNEQFF,TGCGCCAGCAGCCAGGGGACAGTCTCCTACAATGAGCAGTTCTTC
.,TRBD1,TRBV27,TRBJ1-1,CASRRQGPNTEAFF,TGTGCCAGCAGAAGACAGGGGCCTAACACTGAAGCTTTCTTT
.,.,TRBV28,TRBJ1-3,CASSFSFSGNTIYF,TGTGCCAGCAGTTTCTCCTTCTCTGGAAACACCATATATTTT
.,.,TRBV7-9,TRBJ2-7,CASSTGTLGPGEQYF,TGTGCCAGCAGCACCGGGACTCTTGGCCCAGGGGAGCAGTACTTC
few,.,TRBV30,TRBJ1-2,CAWRSWGYTF,TGTGCCTGGAGATCGTGGGGCTACACCTTC
.,.,TRBV30,TRBJ1-6,CAWSTDLWASPLHF,TGTGCCTGGAGTACGGACCTTTGGGCTTCACCCCTCCACTTT
few,.,TRBV28,TRBJ1-1,CASSLPLNTEAFF,TGTGCCAGCAGTTTACCGCTGAACACTGAAGCTTTCTTT
.,TRBD2,TRBV5-1,TRBJ2-5,CASTLGGISQETQYF,TGCGCCAGCACTTTGGGGGGGATTAGCCAAGAGACCCAGTACTTC
.,TRBD1,TRBV13,TRBJ1-1,CASSPRQGENTEAFF,TGTGCCAGCAGCCCCCGACAGGGAGAGAACACTGAAGCTTTCTTT
.,TRBD1,TRBV29-1,TRBJ1-2,CSVDALRDRGNYGYTF,TGCAGCGTTGATGCCTTGAGGGACAGGGGAAACTATGGCTACACCTTC
.,.,TRBV30,TRBJ1-3,CASAPAGNTIYF,TGTGCCTCCGCCCCGGCTGGAAACACCATATATTTT
few,.,TRBV4-2,TRBJ2-6,CASSRTVDPSSGANVLTF,TGTGCCAGCAGCCGGACGGTGGACCCTAGCTCTGGGGCCAACGTCCTGACTTTC
few,.,TRBV5-1,TRBJ2-7,CASSLGQVSYEQYF,TGCGCCAGCAGCTTGGGCCAGGTCTCCTACGAGCAGTACTTC
few,TRBD1,TRBV29-1,TRBJ1-4,CSVEGQGGEKLFF,TGCAGCGTTGAGGGACAGGGGGGTGAAAAACTGTTTTTT
.,TRBD1,TRBV7-9,TRBJ2-7,CASSLDQGAVYEQYF,TGTGCCAGCAGCTTAGACCAGGGGGCGGTCTACGAGCAGTACTTC
few,.,TRBV30,TRBJ2-1,CAWSVGLARSYNEQFF,TGTGCCTGGAGTGTAGGGCTAGCGAGGTCCTACAATGAGCAGTTCTTC
.,TRBD2,TRBV5-6,TRBJ2-1,CASSTGTSGDNAFYNEQFF,TGTGCCAGCAGCACCGGGACTAGCGGGGATAACGCCTTCTACAATGAGCAGTTCTTC
few,.,TRBV10-3,TRBJ1-5,CAISGSRQPQHF,TGTGCCATCAGTGGTTCCAGACAGCCCCAGCATTTT
few,.,TRBV5-1,TRBJ2-2,CASSLGQLNTGELFF,TGCGCCAGCAGCTTGGGACAGCTGAACACCGGGGAGCTGTTTTTT
few,.,TRBV15,TRBJ2-7,CATSRVGSAGEQYF,TGTGCCACCAGCAGAGTAGGCTCAGCCGGCGAGCAGTACTTC
many,.,TRBV7-2,TRBJ1-5,CASSHFGAGQHF,TGTGCCAGCAGCCATTTCGGGGCAGGTCAGCATTTT
.,.,TRBV9,TRBJ1-5,CASSVVQGQPQHF,TGTGCCAGCAGCGTAGTTCAGGGACAGCCCCAGCATTTT